Only a few counts were recorded for the clone carrying this T cell receptor beta chain. J was trimmed by 6 bases and V by 4 bases; bases with no gene match: 7. The CDR3 has 15 amino acids. CDR1 and CDR2 (germline): SGDLS, YYNGEE. Per the original data handling: Estimation of nucleated cell counts was performed using reference gene primer amplification. The data were produced by immunoSEQ multiplex PCR, yet TCRdb's version contains in-frame clones alone and is incomplete. V and J calls and clone size are copied from that table; D and trimming were computed from the DNA. Among under 250,000 clones, roughly nine tenths were seen once, and the ten largest hold 11%. This sample stems from a study of blood T cell repertoires in COVID-19.

The chain combines TRBV9 with TRBJ2-2; TRBD1 aligns across 9 bases. Sequencing used PBMCs or T cells enriched from blood (not recorded which). The clonotype was recovered from a man aged 25-45 years who had recovered from COVID-19. The CDR3 sequence is CASSPTGTGPGELFF. The CDR3 region has the DNA TGTGCCAGCAGCCCGACCGGGACAGGGCCCGGGGAGCTGTTTTTT.